The T cell receptor beta chain under discussion was sequenced for a study of cytomegalovirus exposure and HLA in healthy donors. Whole-study context: A later analysis reported the roughly 120 validation repertoires used the same platform as the 550 to 700 first-cohort repertoires. General study points: Later, an analysis found that TCR clusters from the first cohort tended to co-occur in the 110 or so validation repertoires. High specificity and sensitivity for cytomegalovirus status were reported for the classifier.

The donors were in the approximately 120-subject validation cohort; that cohort was separate from the roughly 700-subject first cohort. Some clones are missing from TCRdb's copy, which holds only in-frame ones; the method was immunoSEQ multiplex PCR. The table records roughly 300,000 clones, about nine tenths of them present only once. As concerns this clone: Its antigen is undetermined.

The ends lost 5 bases at V and 4 bases at J; junction bases unmatched: 4. Germline V gene lookup returns CDR1 KGHSH and CDR2 LQKENI. The CDR3 extends over 15 amino acids. This chain uses TRBV18 with TRBJ1-3; 11 nucleotides align to TRBD1. The source material was PBMCs. The origin of this receptor is a woman aged 18-29 years in good health and CMV-seronegative. The CDR3 coding sequence is TGTGCCAGCTCAGGACAGGGGGCGCGCGGAAACACCATATATTTT. Protein product: CASSGQGARGNTIYF.